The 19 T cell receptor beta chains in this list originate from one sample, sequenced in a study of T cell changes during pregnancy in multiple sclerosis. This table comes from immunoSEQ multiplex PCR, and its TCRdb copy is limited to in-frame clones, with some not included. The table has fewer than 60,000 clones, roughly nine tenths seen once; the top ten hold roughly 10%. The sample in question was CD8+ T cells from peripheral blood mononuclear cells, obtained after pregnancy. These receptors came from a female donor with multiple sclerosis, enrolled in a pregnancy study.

Here the CDR3 reads CASSLGGYEQYF. CDR3 DNA: TGTGCCAGCAGCCTCGGAGGCTACGAGCAGTACTTC. This chain uses TRBV5-6 with TRBJ2-7, with D possibly TRBD2 on 5 matching bases. Trimming removed 4 bases at V and 3 bases at J, with 8 bases between. The CDR3 extends over 12 amino acids. Germline CDR1 SGHDT, CDR2 YYEEEE.

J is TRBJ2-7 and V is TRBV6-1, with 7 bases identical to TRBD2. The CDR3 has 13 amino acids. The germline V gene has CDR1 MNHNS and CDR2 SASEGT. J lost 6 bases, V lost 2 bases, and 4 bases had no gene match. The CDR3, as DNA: TGTGCCAGCAGTGAACCCACGGGGGGCGAGCAGTACTTC. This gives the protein CASSEPTGGEQYF.

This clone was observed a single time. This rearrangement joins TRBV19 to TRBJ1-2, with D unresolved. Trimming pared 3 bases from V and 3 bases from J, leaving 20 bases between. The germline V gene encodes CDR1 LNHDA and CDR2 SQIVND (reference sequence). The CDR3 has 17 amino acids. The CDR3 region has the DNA TGTGCCAGTAGTATTCGGTCGGACTCTCCCCCTCACTATGGCTACACCTTC. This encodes CASSIRSDSPPHYGYTF.

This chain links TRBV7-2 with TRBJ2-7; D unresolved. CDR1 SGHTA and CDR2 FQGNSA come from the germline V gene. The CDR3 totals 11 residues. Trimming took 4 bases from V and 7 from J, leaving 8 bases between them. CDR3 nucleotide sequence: TGTGCCAGCAGCTACGGTTTGGAGCAGTACTTC. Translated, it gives CASSYGLEQYF.

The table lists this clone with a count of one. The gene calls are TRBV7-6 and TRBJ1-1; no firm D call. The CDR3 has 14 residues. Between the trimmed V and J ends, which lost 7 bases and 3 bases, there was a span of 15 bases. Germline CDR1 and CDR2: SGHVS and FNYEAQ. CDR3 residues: CASNNGVGDTEAFF. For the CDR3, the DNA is TGTGCCAGCAACAACGGAGTTGGTGACACTGAAGCTTTCTTT.

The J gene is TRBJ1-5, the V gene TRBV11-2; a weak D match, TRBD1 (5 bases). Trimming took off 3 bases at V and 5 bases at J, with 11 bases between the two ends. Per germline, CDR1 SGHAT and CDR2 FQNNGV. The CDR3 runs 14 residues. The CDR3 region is CASSFSGQDQPQHF. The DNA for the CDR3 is TGTGCCAGCAGCTTTTCAGGGCAGGATCAGCCCCAGCATTTT.

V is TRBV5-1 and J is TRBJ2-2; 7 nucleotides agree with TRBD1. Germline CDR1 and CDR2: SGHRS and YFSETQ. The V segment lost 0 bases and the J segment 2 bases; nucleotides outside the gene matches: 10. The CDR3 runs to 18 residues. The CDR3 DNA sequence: TGCGCCAGCAGCTTGGCGGGACAGATCGGATTTAACACCGGGGAGCTGTTTTTT. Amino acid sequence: CASSLAGQIGFNTGELFF.

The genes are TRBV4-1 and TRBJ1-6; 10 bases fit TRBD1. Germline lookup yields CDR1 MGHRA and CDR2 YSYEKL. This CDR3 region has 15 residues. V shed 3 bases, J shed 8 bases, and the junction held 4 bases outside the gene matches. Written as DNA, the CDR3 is TGCGCCAGCAGCCAGTGGGACAGGGGTTATTCACCCCTCCACTTT. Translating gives CASSQWDRGYSPLHF.

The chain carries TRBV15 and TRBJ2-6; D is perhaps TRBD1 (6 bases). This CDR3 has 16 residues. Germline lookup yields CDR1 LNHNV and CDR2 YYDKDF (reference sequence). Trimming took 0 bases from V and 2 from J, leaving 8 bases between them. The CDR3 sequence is CATSREQGTGANVLTF. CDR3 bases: TGTGCCACCAGCAGAGAACAGGGCACTGGGGCCAACGTCCTGACTTTC. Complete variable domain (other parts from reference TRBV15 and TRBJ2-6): DAMVIQNPRYQVTQFGKPVTLSCSQTLNHNVMYWYQQKSSQAPKLLFHYYDKDFNNEADTPDNFQSRRPNTSFCFLDIRSPGLGDTAMYLCATSREQGTGANVLTFGAGSRLTVL.

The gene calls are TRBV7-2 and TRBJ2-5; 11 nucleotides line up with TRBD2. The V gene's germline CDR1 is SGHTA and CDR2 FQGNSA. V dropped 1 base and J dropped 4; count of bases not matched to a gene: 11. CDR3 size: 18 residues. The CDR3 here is CASSLELAGELSGETQYF. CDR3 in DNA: TGTGCCAGCAGCTTAGAACTAGCGGGGGAACTCTCCGGAGAGACCCAGTACTTC.

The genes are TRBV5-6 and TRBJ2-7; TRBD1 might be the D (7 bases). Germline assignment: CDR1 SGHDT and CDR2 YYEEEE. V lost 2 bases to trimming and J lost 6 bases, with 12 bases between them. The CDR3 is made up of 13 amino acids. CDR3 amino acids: CASSFGQGGEQYF. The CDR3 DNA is TGTGCCAGCAGCTTTGGGCAGGGGGGCGAGCAGTACTTC.

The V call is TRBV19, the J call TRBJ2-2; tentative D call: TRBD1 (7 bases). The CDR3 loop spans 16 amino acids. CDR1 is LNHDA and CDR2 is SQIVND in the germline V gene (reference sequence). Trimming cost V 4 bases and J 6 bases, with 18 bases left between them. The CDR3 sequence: CASSKTDREESGELFF. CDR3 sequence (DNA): TGTGCCAGTAGTAAGACTGACAGGGAGGAATCCGGGGAGCTGTTTTTT.

The DNA for the CDR3 is TGTGCCAGCAGCTTGTCTATACCGTATCAGCCCCAGCATTTT. Translating gives CASSLSIPYQPQHF. V is TRBV5-8 and J is TRBJ1-5; D is unclear. Germline CDR1 reads SGHTS; CDR2 reads YDEGEE. The CDR3 has 14 residues. The V gene lost 1 base and the J gene lost 5 bases, with 10 bases spanning the gap.

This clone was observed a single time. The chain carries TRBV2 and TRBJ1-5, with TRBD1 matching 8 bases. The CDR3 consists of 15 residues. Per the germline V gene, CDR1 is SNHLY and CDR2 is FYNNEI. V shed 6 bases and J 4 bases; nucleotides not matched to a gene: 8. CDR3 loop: CASSFGQGGNQPQHF. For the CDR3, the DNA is TGTGCCAGCAGCTTCGGACAGGGAGGAAATCAGCCCCAGCATTTT.

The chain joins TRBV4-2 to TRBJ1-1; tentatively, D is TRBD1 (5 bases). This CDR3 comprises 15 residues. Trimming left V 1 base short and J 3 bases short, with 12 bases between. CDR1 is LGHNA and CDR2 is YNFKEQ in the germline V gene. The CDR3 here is CASSQVDQGYTEAFF. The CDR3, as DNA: TGTGCCAGCAGCCAAGTCGACCAGGGATACACTGAAGCTTTCTTT.

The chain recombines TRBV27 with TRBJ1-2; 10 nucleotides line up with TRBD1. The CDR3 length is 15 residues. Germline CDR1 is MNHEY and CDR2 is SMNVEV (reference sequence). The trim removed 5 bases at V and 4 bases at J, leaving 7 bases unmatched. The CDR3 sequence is CASSPGTGVVYGYTF. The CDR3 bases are TGTGCCAGCAGTCCCGGGACAGGGGTTGTCTATGGCTACACCTTC.

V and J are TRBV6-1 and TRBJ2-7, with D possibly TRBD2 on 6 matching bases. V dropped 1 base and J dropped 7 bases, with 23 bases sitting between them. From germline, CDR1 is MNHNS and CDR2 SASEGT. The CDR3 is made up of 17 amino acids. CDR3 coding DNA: TGTGCCAGCAGTGAAGAAGGGCCAACCCGACCTGGGAGGGAGCAGTACTTC. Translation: CASSEEGPTRPGREQYF.

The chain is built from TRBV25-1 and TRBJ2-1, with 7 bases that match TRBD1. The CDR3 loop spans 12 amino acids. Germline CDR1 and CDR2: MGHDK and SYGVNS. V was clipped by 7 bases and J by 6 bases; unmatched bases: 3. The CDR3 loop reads CASIGGLNEQFF. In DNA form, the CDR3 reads TGTGCCAGCATAGGGGGCCTCAATGAGCAGTTCTTC.

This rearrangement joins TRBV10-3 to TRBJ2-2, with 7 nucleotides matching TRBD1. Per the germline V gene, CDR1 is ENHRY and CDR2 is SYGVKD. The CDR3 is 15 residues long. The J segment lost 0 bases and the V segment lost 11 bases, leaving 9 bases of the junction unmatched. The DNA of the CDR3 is TGTGCCGTCTCGGACGGGACAGCGAACACCGGGGAGCTGTTTTTT. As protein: CAVSDGTANTGELFF.